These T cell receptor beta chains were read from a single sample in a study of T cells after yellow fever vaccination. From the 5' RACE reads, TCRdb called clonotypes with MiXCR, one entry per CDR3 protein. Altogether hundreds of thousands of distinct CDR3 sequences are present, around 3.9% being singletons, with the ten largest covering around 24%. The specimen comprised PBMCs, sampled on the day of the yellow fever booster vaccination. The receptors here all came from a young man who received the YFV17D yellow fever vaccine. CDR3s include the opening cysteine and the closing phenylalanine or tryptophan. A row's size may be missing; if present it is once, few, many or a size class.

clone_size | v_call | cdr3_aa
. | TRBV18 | CASSPPWTRGGYEQYF
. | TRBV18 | CASSPNPANYGYTF
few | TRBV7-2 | CASSLSIVGLGEGETQYF
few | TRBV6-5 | CASSYFRGDPDTQYF
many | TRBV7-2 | CASSLSGLIGELFF
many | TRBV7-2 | CASSLFASDRQSFF
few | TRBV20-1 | CSARDGLAGTSYSTDTQYF
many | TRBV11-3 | CASSLDRSLAKNIQYF
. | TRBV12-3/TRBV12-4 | CASTPGRLNSPLHF
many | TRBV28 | CASRRGLAGWETQYF
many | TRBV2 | CASSSSDVGQFF
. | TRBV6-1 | CASTELAGTDTQYF
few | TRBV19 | CASSIDLGVYGYTF
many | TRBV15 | CATSSRTPQETQYF
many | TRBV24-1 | CATSRTGATGELFF
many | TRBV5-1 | CASSYSGTSYGYTF
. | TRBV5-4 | CASSLDLVPTGELFF
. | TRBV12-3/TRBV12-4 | CASSRTGLSYNEQFF
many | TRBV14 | CASSPGTPGEQYF
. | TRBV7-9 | CASSASPEVVNEQFF
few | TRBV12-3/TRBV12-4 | CASRTGSFGRQFF
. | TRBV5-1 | CASSFSNYGYTF
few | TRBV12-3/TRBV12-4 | CASSLRSGGSQETQYF
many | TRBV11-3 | CASSLSRGQSDEQFF
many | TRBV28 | CASSLSHPYNEQFF
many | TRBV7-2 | CASSLAGGYGYTF
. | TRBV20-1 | CSAPDRVRSYEQYF
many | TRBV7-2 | CASSFHSSYNEQFF
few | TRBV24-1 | CATSDFQADPSPQYTGELFF
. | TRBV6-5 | CASSYRNPGLPLLGDTGELFF
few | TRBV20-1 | CSARGDLNTEAFF
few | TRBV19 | CASSSGTATYEQYF
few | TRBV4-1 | CASSQGGQGLHEQYF
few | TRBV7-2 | CASSPRGLAGRYNEQFF
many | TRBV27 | CASSKQTGTDTQYF
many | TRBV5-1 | CASSLLVAGSYNEQFF
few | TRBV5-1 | CASSFSNYDREGRAFF
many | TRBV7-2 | CASSGLTGTGSMETQYF
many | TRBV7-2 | CASSLKSQGLSWTQYF
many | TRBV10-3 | CAISDYRVVETQYF
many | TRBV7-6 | CASSTAPGGAYNEQFF
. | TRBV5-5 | CASSLRGQAIFYEQYF
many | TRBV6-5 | CASSLTGGIANYGYTF
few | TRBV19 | CASIGGTGFTQYF
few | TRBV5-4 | CASSRGGFVNEQFF
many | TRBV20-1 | CSARPLAWQGTQYF
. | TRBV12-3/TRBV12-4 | CASSLRLQGGNQPQHF
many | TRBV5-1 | CASSVGQGSYEQYF
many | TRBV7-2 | CASSFGRAEAFF
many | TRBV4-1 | CASSQEPGQGLRDTQYF
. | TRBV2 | CASSESVREQYF
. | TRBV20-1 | CSARDLMTSGVETQYF
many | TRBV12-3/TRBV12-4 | CASSFGGAGDTQYF
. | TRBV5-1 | CASSLGYRSSGNTIYF
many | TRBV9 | CASSVGALEGHNEQFF
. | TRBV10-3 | CAISEESRGFGQPQHF
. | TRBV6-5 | CASSYSRASGGAYEQYF
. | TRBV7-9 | CASRVGTRLEAFF
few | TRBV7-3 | CASSFYGAGGYNEQFF